Shown below are 8 T cell receptor beta chains from a single sample sequenced in a study of vaccination effects on CD4 cells after COVID-19. Their antigen targets remain unknown. ViraFEST assay sequencing came after antigen-specific CD4+ T cells were expanded with viral peptide pools. At the end of 9 to 11 days of culture, CD4+ T cells were isolated. The healthy vaccine recipients, who had no prior SARS-CoV-2 infection, showed negative nucleocapsid antibodies. Repertoires were generated with immunoSEQ multiplex PCR, while TCRdb's copy carries only in-frame clones and drops some. Here the sample spans about 28,000 clones, more than 70% being singletons. The specimen was CD4+ T cells from PBMCs cultured with SARS-CoV-2 spike peptides, collected before COVID-19 vaccination. The receptor source for this set is a human donor who received a COVID-19 vaccine.

The rearrangement joins TRBV9 to TRBJ2-2; D is perhaps TRBD1 (6 bases). V lost 1 base, J lost 11 bases, and 15 bases lay in between. The CDR3 covers 14 residues. From germline, CDR1 is SGDLS and CDR2 YYNGEE. CDR3 DNA sequence: TGTGCCAGCAGCGTAACCCCCGGGACATTTGAGCTGTTTTTT. Translated, it gives CASSVTPGTFELFF.

The V gene is TRBV3-1 (or the pseudogene TRBV3-2), the J gene TRBJ1-2, with unresolved D. Trimming pared 0 bases from V and 0 bases from J, leaving 11 bases between. The CDR3 totals 16 residues. The V gene's germline CDR1 is LGHDT and CDR2 YNNKEL (reference sequence). In nucleotides, the CDR3 is TGTGCCAGCAGCCAAGATGACACCCGAGCTAACTATGGCTACACCTTC. Amino acids: CASSQDDTRANYGYTF.

J is TRBJ2-2 and V is TRBV10-3, with D possibly called TRBD1 or TRBD2 (7 bases each). The CDR3 is 16 residues long. Deletions cut 0 bases from V and 7 bases from J, with 15 bases between. Looked up from germline, CDR1 is ENHRY and CDR2 is SYGVKD. The CDR3 region is CAISESRQGGLGELFF. DNA of the CDR3: TGTGCCATCAGTGAGTCGAGACAGGGAGGGCTCGGGGAGCTGTTTTTT.

This clone was detected only a few times. V usage is TRBV5-1 and J usage is TRBJ2-5, with 9 bases fitting TRBD2. The CDR3 covers 17 residues. Germline loops: CDR1 SGHRS, CDR2 YFSETQ. Trimming cost V 0 bases and J 4 bases; bases outside gene matches: 10. The CDR3 DNA reads as TGCGCCAGCAGCTTGGGACTAGCGGAGAGGGGGGGAGAGACCCAGTACTTC. Amino acids: CASSLGLAERGGETQYF.

This sequence joins TRBV28 and TRBJ1-5; D is perhaps TRBD1 (5 bases). The germline V and J ends were trimmed by 3 bases and 7 bases, with 10 bases remaining between them. Germline-derived CDR1 and CDR2 are MDHEN and SYDVKM. The CDR3 has 13 amino acids. CDR3 sequence reads: CASSLEGQQPQHF. The CDR3 bases are TGTGCCAGCAGTTTGGAGGGGCAGCAGCCCCAGCATTTT.

About this clone: This same CDR3 is encoded by further DNA sequences in the sample. The rearrangement joins TRBV18 to TRBJ2-7; 7 nucleotides line up with TRBD1. The V gene's germline CDR1 is KGHSH and CDR2 LQKENI. The CDR3 contains 14 residues. After removal of 0 bases from V and 4 bases from J, the junction contained 3 bases not matched to a gene. The CDR3 DNA sequence: TGTGCCAGCTCACCACCGGGACAGACTTACGAGCAGTACTTC. Translating gives CASSPPGQTYEQYF.

This clone occurred a few times. The chain has TRBV5-1 and TRBJ2-2, with D unclear. Germline values: CDR1 SGHRS, CDR2 YFSETQ. V dropped 6 bases and J dropped 0 bases, with 9 bases sitting between them. The CDR3 is 14 residues long. This CDR3 is CASKGVPNTGELFF. The CDR3 region has the DNA TGCGCCAGCAAAGGTGTTCCGAACACCGGGGAGCTGTTTTTT.

The rearrangement joins TRBV5-6 to TRBJ2-1; 10 bases are shared with TRBD2. In germline, CDR1 is SGHDT, CDR2 YYEEEE. The CDR3 sequence is 16 residues long. The J segment lost 7 bases and the V segment lost 4 bases, leaving 11 bases of the junction unmatched. CDR3 region: CASSPRTSGILNEQFF. The CDR3 nucleotides are TGTGCCAGCAGCCCCCGGACTAGCGGAATCCTGAATGAGCAGTTCTTC.